This is a list of T cell receptor beta chains from one sample in a study of response to subunit inactivated influenza vaccine. Via MiXCR, TCRdb re-called the RT-PCR reads, giving one row per CDR3 protein. The sample lists roughly 460,000 distinct CDR3 sequences; about 10% were seen once. The specimen was PBMCs from blood, collected roughly 45 days after vaccination. These receptors all stem from a man aged 45-65 years who received an inactivated influenza vaccine. CDR3s include the opening cysteine and the closing phenylalanine or tryptophan. The order of the fields is J gene, D gene, V gene, clone size, CDR3 protein, CDR3 DNA. The D gene is left open where the match is weak. Clone size is given for some rows only: seen once, a few or many times, or a class if the clone is expanded.

J gene: TRBJ1-2
D gene: .
V gene: TRBV5-1
clone size: few
CDR3 protein: CASSLAVAEGGYTF
CDR3 DNA: TGCGCCAGCAGCTTGGCGGTAGCCGAGGGAGGCTACACCTTC

J gene: TRBJ2-1
D gene: .
V gene: TRBV20-1
clone size: few
CDR3 protein: CSGLGSAGEQFF
CDR3 DNA: TGCAGTGGACTAGGATCCGCAGGTGAGCAGTTCTTC

J gene: TRBJ2-7
D gene: TRBD1
V gene: TRBV28
clone size: .
CDR3 protein: CASRSGQAYEQYF
CDR3 DNA: TGTGCCAGCAGGAGTGGACAGGCCTACGAGCAGTACTTC

J gene: TRBJ2-1
D gene: TRBD1
V gene: TRBV30
clone size: .
CDR3 protein: CAWTGQGPRNEQFF
CDR3 DNA: TGTGCCTGGACGGGACAGGGGCCACGGAATGAGCAGTTCTTC

J gene: TRBJ2-1
D gene: .
V gene: TRBV6-5
clone size: .
CDR3 protein: CASSYAEGQFF
CDR3 DNA: TGTGCCAGCAGTTACGCCGAGGGGCAGTTCTTC

J gene: TRBJ2-5
D gene: .
V gene: TRBV15
clone size: many
CDR3 protein: CATSSFRTPQETQYF
CDR3 DNA: TGTGCCACCAGCAGTTTCAGGACCCCTCAAGAGACCCAGTACTTC

J gene: TRBJ1-5
D gene: .
V gene: TRBV12-3/TRBV12-4
clone size: few
CDR3 protein: CASSLTTPRVKNQPQHF
CDR3 DNA: TGTGCCAGCAGCTTGACTACCCCTAGGGTGAAGAATCAGCCCCAGCATTTT

J gene: TRBJ2-5
D gene: .
V gene: TRBV5-1
clone size: .
CDR3 protein: CASGGGGPPETQYF
CDR3 DNA: TGCGCCTCCGGAGGGGGGGGGCCGCCGGAGACCCAGTACTTC

J gene: TRBJ2-2
D gene: .
V gene: TRBV6-5
clone size: many
CDR3 protein: CASSYWDGNTGELFF
CDR3 DNA: TGTGCCAGCAGTTACTGGGACGGGAACACCGGGGAGCTGTTTTTT

J gene: TRBJ2-7
D gene: TRBD1
V gene: TRBV20-1
clone size: .
CDR3 protein: CSAEQGQTEQYF
CDR3 DNA: TGCAGTGCTGAGCAGGGACAGACCGAGCAGTACTTC

J gene: TRBJ2-2
D gene: .
V gene: TRBV20-1
clone size: many
CDR3 protein: CSARDLWRDTGELFF
CDR3 DNA: TGCAGTGCTAGAGATCTTTGGCGTGACACCGGGGAGCTGTTTTTT

J gene: TRBJ2-2
D gene: .
V gene: TRBV5-5
clone size: few
CDR3 protein: CASSRQTALNTGELFF
CDR3 DNA: TGTGCCAGCAGCCGTCAGACAGCCCTTAACACCGGGGAGCTGTTTTTT

J gene: TRBJ1-1
D gene: TRBD1
V gene: TRBV7-2
clone size: .
CDR3 protein: CASRTGGARNTEAFF
CDR3 DNA: TGTGCCAGCAGAACAGGGGGCGCACGGAACACTGAAGCTTTCTTT

J gene: TRBJ2-1
D gene: .
V gene: TRBV5-1
clone size: few
CDR3 protein: CASSLNYYNEQFF
CDR3 DNA: TGCGCCAGCAGCTTGAACTACTACAATGAGCAGTTCTTC

J gene: TRBJ1-1
D gene: .
V gene: TRBV4-1
clone size: few
CDR3 protein: CASSQVSGEAFF
CDR3 DNA: TGCGCCAGCAGCCAAGTCAGTGGTGAAGCTTTCTTT

J gene: TRBJ2-7
D gene: .
V gene: TRBV4-3
clone size: few
CDR3 protein: CASSQDRTRTGIPGEQYF
CDR3 DNA: TGCGCCAGCAGCCAAGATAGGACTCGGACGGGAATTCCAGGAGAGCAGTACTTC

J gene: TRBJ2-1
D gene: TRBD2
V gene: TRBV24-1
clone size: many
CDR3 protein: CATSARLAGDNEQFF
CDR3 DNA: TGTGCCACCAGTGCCCGCCTAGCGGGGGACAATGAGCAGTTCTTC

J gene: TRBJ2-2
D gene: .
V gene: TRBV7-8
clone size: .
CDR3 protein: CASSSPATGELFF
CDR3 DNA: TGTGCCAGCAGCTCCCCGGCTACCGGGGAGCTGTTTTTT

J gene: TRBJ1-1
D gene: .
V gene: TRBV18
clone size: few
CDR3 protein: CASSSPGPRVTEAFF
CDR3 DNA: TGTGCCAGCTCATCTCCGGGTCCTAGGGTCACTGAAGCTTTCTTT

J gene: TRBJ1-5
D gene: .
V gene: TRBV6-2/TRBV6-3
clone size: few
CDR3 protein: CASSPGPGGQPQHF
CDR3 DNA: TGTGCCAGCAGTCCGGGGCCGGGAGGTCAGCCCCAGCATTTT

J gene: TRBJ1-4
D gene: .
V gene: TRBV7-2
clone size: few
CDR3 protein: CASSPRMGEKLFF
CDR3 DNA: TGTGCCAGCAGCCCGAGAATGGGTGAAAAACTGTTTTTT

J gene: TRBJ2-7
D gene: TRBD2
V gene: TRBV20-1
clone size: .
CDR3 protein: CSAHSGASSYEQYF
CDR3 DNA: TGCAGTGCCCATAGCGGGGCAAGCTCCTACGAGCAGTACTTC

J gene: TRBJ2-2
D gene: TRBD2
V gene: TRBV9
clone size: .
CDR3 protein: CASSPSGRWTGELFF
CDR3 DNA: TGTGCCAGCAGCCCTAGCGGGAGATGGACCGGGGAGCTGTTTTTT

J gene: TRBJ1-4
D gene: .
V gene: TRBV4-3
clone size: few
CDR3 protein: CASSQFDRRNEKLFF
CDR3 DNA: TGCGCCAGCAGCCAGTTTGACCGACGAAATGAAAAACTGTTTTTT

J gene: TRBJ1-4
D gene: .
V gene: TRBV29-1
clone size: many
CDR3 protein: CSINSGNEKLFF
CDR3 DNA: TGCAGCATTAACAGCGGGAATGAAAAACTGTTTTTT

J gene: TRBJ1-6
D gene: .
V gene: TRBV5-1
clone size: many
CDR3 protein: CASSLEGNSPLHF
CDR3 DNA: TGTGCCAGCAGCTTAGAGGGGAATTCACCCCTCCACTTT

J gene: TRBJ2-7
D gene: .
V gene: TRBV2
clone size: .
CDR3 protein: CASIPSLRERSYEQYF
CDR3 DNA: TGTGCCAGCATACCCTCCCTCAGGGAGAGATCCTACGAGCAGTACTTC

J gene: TRBJ2-5
D gene: .
V gene: TRBV7-2
clone size: many
CDR3 protein: CASSFEERQTQYF
CDR3 DNA: TGTGCCAGCAGCTTCGAAGAACGACAGACCCAGTACTTC

J gene: TRBJ2-1
D gene: TRBD2
V gene: TRBV5-1
clone size: few
CDR3 protein: CASSQGLAGLSSYNEQFF
CDR3 DNA: TGCGCCAGCAGCCAGGGACTAGCGGGGTTGAGCTCCTACAATGAGCAGTTCTTC

J gene: TRBJ2-1
D gene: TRBD2
V gene: TRBV4-3
clone size: few
CDR3 protein: CASSQGGSRTYNEQFF
CDR3 DNA: TGCGCCAGCAGCCAAGGCGGGAGTAGGACCTACAATGAGCAGTTCTTC

J gene: TRBJ2-5
D gene: TRBD1
V gene: TRBV14
clone size: .
CDR3 protein: CASSRRTGVMETQYF
CDR3 DNA: TGTGCCAGCAGCCGTCGGACAGGGGTTATGGAGACCCAGTACTTC

J gene: TRBJ2-3
D gene: TRBD1
V gene: TRBV6-2/TRBV6-3
clone size: few
CDR3 protein: CASSYPLPGTGGTDTQYF
CDR3 DNA: TGTGCCAGCAGTTACCCACTCCCCGGGACAGGAGGTACAGATACGCAGTATTTT

J gene: TRBJ2-1
D gene: TRBD2
V gene: TRBV7-2
clone size: many
CDR3 protein: CASSQTSGAHNEQFF
CDR3 DNA: TGTGCCAGCAGCCAAACTAGCGGGGCCCACAATGAGCAGTTCTTC

J gene: TRBJ1-2
D gene: .
V gene: TRBV12-3/TRBV12-4
clone size: .
CDR3 protein: CASSRGPEGYTF
CDR3 DNA: TGTGCCAGCAGCCGGGGTCCAGAGGGCTACACCTTC

J gene: TRBJ1-1
D gene: .
V gene: TRBV7-2
clone size: many
CDR3 protein: CASSRERLNTEAFF
CDR3 DNA: TGTGCCAGCAGCCGAGAAAGACTAAACACTGAAGCTTTCTTT

J gene: TRBJ2-4
D gene: .
V gene: TRBV4-2
clone size: .
CDR3 protein: CASSQDWGTQGRNIQYF
CDR3 DNA: TGTGCCAGCAGCCAAGATTGGGGGACCCAAGGTCGAAACATTCAGTACTTC

J gene: TRBJ2-7
D gene: .
V gene: TRBV12-3/TRBV12-4
clone size: .
CDR3 protein: CASSSHGASYEQYF
CDR3 DNA: TGTGCCAGCAGTTCCCACGGGGCCTCCTACGAGCAGTACTTC

J gene: TRBJ2-3
D gene: TRBD2
V gene: TRBV2
clone size: few
CDR3 protein: CASRAGLAVTGDTQYF
CDR3 DNA: TGTGCCAGTAGAGCCGGACTAGCGGTCACTGGGGATACGCAGTATTTT

J gene: TRBJ1-2
D gene: .
V gene: TRBV20-1
clone size: few
CDR3 protein: CSASSQGTYGYTF
CDR3 DNA: TGCAGTGCTAGTTCGCAGGGTACCTATGGCTACACCTTC

J gene: TRBJ2-6
D gene: .
V gene: TRBV7-2
clone size: many
CDR3 protein: CASSSGDSGANVLTF
CDR3 DNA: TGTGCCAGCAGCTCGGGGGACTCTGGGGCCAACGTCCTGACTTTC

J gene: TRBJ2-7
D gene: TRBD2
V gene: TRBV11-2
clone size: .
CDR3 protein: CASSLEKASGRPNYEQYF
CDR3 DNA: TGTGCCAGCAGCTTAGAGAAGGCTAGCGGGAGACCAAACTACGAGCAGTACTTC

J gene: TRBJ2-7
D gene: .
V gene: TRBV6-5
clone size: .
CDR3 protein: CASSYSGSREQYF
CDR3 DNA: TGTGCCAGCAGTTACTCGGGTAGCCGCGAGCAGTACTTC

J gene: TRBJ2-5
D gene: TRBD2
V gene: TRBV4-2
clone size: .
CDR3 protein: CASSPGLAGNQETQYF
CDR3 DNA: TGTGCCAGCAGCCCCGGACTAGCGGGGAACCAAGAGACCCAGTACTTC

J gene: TRBJ2-5
D gene: .
V gene: TRBV7-9
clone size: .
CDR3 protein: CASSLASNQETQYF
CDR3 DNA: TGTGCCAGCAGCTTAGCCAGCAACCAAGAGACCCAGTACTTC

J gene: TRBJ2-5
D gene: .
V gene: TRBV5-1
clone size: .
CDR3 protein: CASARYDGETQYF
CDR3 DNA: TGCGCCAGCGCTCGCTACGACGGGGAGACCCAGTACTTC

J gene: TRBJ2-1
D gene: TRBD2
V gene: TRBV5-1
clone size: .
CDR3 protein: CASSLEGTSGNEQFF
CDR3 DNA: TGCGCCAGCAGCTTGGAGGGGACTAGCGGCAATGAGCAGTTCTTC

J gene: TRBJ2-7
D gene: TRBD2
V gene: TRBV20-1
clone size: few
CDR3 protein: CSGPGLAGGSGEQYF
CDR3 DNA: TGCAGTGGTCCGGGACTAGCGGGGGGCTCTGGCGAGCAGTACTTC

J gene: TRBJ2-5
D gene: .
V gene: TRBV4-2
clone size: few
CDR3 protein: CASSQAGEETQYF
CDR3 DNA: TGTGCCAGCAGCCAAGCGGGGGAAGAGACCCAGTACTTC